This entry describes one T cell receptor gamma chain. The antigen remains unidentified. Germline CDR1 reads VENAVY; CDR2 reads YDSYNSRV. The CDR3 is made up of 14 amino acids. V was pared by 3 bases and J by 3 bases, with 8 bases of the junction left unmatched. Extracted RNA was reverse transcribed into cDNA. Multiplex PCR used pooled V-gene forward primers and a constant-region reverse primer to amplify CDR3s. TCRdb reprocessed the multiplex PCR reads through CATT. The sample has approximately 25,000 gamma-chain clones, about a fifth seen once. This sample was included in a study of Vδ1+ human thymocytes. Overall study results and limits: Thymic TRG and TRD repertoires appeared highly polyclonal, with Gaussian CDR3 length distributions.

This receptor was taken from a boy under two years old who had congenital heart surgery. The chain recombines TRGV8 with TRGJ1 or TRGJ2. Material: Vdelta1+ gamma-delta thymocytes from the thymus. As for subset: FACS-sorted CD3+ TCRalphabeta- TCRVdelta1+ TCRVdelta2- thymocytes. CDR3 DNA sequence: TGTGCCACCTGGGATTCCGGGATTTATTATAAGAAACTCTTT. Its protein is CATWDSGIYYKKLF.